The entry below gives a single T cell receptor beta chain sequence along with its context. The use of previously described methods and listed TCR primers produced the bulk TCR libraries. One entry per CDR3 protein results from TCRdb running MiXCR on the PCR reads. The sample has about 500,000 distinct CDR3 sequences, about 21% seen once. This specimen comes from a study of molecular identifiers for immune sequencing clone quantification. Naive CD8 libraries were made from about 20,000 to 1,000,000 sorted cells, and they used 10%, 30% or 50% RNA. V lost 8 bases and J 7 bases, leaving 17 bases between the germline ends. The CDR3 contains 14 residues.

The sample consisted of naive CD8+ T cells from blood, with Jurkat cell RNA spiked in. Subset: FACS-sorted CD8+CD4-CCR7+CD45RA+ naive T cells. V and J are TRBV12-3 or TRBV12-4 and TRBJ2-2; D gene uncertain. This sequence originates from a human donor in good health. Some libraries in this study had Jurkat cell RNA spiked in. The CDR3, as DNA: TGTGCCAGCGGTTCCCCCGACGGAGTCGGGGAGCTGTTTTTT. Translation gives CASGSPDGVGELFF.